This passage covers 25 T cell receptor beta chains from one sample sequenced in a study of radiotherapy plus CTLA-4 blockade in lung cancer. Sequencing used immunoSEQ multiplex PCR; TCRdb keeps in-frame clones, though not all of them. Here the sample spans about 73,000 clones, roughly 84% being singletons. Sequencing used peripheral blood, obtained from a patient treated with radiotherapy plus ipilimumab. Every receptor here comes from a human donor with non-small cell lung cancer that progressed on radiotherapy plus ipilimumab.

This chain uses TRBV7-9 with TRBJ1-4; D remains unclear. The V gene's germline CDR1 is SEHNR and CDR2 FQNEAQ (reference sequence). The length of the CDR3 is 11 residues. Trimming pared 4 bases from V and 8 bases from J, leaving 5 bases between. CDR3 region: CASSSSEKLFF. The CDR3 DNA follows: TGTGCCAGCAGCTCCTCCGAAAAACTGTTTTTT.

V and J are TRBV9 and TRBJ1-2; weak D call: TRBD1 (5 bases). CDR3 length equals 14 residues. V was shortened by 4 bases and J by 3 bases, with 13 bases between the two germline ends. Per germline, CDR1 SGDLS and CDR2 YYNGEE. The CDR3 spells CASSLDGGDYGYTF. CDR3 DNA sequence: TGTGCCAGCAGCTTGGACGGAGGGGACTATGGCTACACCTTC.

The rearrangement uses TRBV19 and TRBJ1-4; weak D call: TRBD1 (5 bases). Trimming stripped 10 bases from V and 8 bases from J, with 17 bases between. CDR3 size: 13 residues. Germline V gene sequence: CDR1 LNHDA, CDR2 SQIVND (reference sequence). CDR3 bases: TGTGCCACCACGATCCGGGGGTCGGAAAAACTGTTTTTT. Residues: CATTIRGSEKLFF.

The chain's CDR3 is CASSGGTGRREKLFF. The CDR3 bases are TGTGCCAGCAGTGGGGGTACAGGGAGGAGAGAAAAACTGTTTTTT. This chain uses TRBV25-1 with TRBJ1-4, with D maybe TRBD1 (6 bases). Trimming took 4 bases from V and 8 from J, leaving 17 bases between them. The CDR3 is 15 amino acids. The germline V gene has CDR1 MGHDK and CDR2 SYGVNS. The variable domain in full, completed from reference TRBV25-1 and TRBJ1-4, reads EADIYQTPRYLVIGTGKKITLECSQTMGHDKMYWYQQDPGMELHLIHYSYGVNSTEKGDLSSESTVSRIRTEHFPLTLESARPSHTSQYLCASSGGTGRREKLFFGSGTQLSVL.

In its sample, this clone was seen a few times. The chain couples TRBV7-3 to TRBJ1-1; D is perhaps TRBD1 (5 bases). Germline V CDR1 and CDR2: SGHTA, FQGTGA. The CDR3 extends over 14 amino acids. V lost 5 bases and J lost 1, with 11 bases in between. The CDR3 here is CASSNRFGNTEAFF. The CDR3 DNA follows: TGTGCCAGCAGCAACAGGTTCGGGAACACTGAAGCTTTCTTT.

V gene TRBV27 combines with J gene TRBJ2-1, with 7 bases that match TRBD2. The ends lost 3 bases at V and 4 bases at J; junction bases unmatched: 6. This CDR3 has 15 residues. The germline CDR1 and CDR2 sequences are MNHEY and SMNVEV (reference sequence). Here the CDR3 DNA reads TGTGCCAGCAGTTTCGGCGGGAGTAAATACAATGAGCAGTTCTTC. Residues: CASSFGGSKYNEQFF.

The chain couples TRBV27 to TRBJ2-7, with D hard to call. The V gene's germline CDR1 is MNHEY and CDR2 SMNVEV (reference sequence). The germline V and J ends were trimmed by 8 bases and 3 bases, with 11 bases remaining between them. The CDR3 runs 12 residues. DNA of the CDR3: TGTGCCAGCGGGTCCCTGGGCTACGAGCAGTACTTC. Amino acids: CASGSLGYEQYF.

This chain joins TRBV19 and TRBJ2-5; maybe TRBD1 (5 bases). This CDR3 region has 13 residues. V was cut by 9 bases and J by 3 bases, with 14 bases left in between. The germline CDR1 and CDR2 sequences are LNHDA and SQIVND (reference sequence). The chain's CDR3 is CASRTQGEETQYF. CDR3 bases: TGTGCCAGCCGGACACAAGGGGAAGAGACCCAGTACTTC.

The CDR3 coding sequence is TGCAGCGCCCGACCGGGGGACAGAGGGGAAAAACTGTTTTTT. Its protein product is CSARPGDRGEKLFF. This chain links TRBV29-1 with TRBJ1-4; 7 bases are shared with TRBD1. CDR1 is SQVTM and CDR2 is ANQGSEA in the germline V gene. The CDR3 has 14 amino acids. With 7 bases clipped from V and 8 bases from J, the junction kept 13 bases outside the gene matches.

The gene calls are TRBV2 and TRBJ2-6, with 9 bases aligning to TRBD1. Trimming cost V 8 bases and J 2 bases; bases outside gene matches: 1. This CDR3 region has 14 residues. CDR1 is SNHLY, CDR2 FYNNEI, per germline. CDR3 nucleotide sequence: TGTGCCAGCGGGGACAGGGCTGGGGCCAACGTCCTGACTTTC. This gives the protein CASGDRAGANVLTF.

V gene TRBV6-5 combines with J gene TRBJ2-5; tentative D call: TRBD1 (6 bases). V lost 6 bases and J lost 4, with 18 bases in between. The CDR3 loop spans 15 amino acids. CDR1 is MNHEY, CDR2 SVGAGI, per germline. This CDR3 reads CASRGSTGRAETQYF. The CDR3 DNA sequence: TGTGCCAGCAGGGGATCGACAGGCCGGGCAGAGACCCAGTACTTC.

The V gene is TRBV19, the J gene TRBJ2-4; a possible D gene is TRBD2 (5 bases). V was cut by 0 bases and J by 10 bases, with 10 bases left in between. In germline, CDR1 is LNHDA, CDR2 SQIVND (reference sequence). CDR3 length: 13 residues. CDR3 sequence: CASSIDAGTIQYF. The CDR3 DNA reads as TGTGCCAGTAGTATAGATGCGGGTACTATTCAGTACTTC. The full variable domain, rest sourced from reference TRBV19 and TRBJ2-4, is DGGITQSPKYLFRKEGQNVTLSCEQNLNHDAMYWYRQDPGQGLRLIYYSQIVNDFQKGDIAEGYSVSREKKESFPLTVTSAQKNPTAFYLCASSIDAGTIQYFGAGTRLSVL.

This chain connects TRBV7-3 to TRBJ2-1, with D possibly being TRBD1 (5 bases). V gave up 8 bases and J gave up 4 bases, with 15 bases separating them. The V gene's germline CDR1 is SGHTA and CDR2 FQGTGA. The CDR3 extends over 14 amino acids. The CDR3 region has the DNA TGTGCCAGCGGCCCCGACACAGGATACAATGAGCAGTTCTTC. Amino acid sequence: CASGPDTGYNEQFF.

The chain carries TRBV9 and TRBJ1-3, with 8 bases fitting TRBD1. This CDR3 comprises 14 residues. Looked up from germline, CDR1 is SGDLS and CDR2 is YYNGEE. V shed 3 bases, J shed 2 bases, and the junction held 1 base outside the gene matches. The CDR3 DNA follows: TGTGCCAGCAGCGCGACAGGGGCTGGAAACACCATATATTTT. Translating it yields CASSATGAGNTIYF. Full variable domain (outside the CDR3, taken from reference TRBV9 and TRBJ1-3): DSGVTQTPKHLITATGQRVTLRCSPRSGDLSVYWYQQSLDQGLQFLIQYYNGEERAKGNILERFSAQQFPDLHSELNLSSLELGDSALYFCASSATGAGNTIYFGEGSWLTVV.

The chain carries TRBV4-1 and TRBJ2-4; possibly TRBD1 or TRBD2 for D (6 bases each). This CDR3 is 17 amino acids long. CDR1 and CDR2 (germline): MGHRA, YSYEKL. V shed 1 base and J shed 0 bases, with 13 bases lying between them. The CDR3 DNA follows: TGCGCCAGCAGCCAAGGGGGGGCAGTTGAAGCCAAAAACATTCAGTACTTC. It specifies CASSQGGAVEAKNIQYF.

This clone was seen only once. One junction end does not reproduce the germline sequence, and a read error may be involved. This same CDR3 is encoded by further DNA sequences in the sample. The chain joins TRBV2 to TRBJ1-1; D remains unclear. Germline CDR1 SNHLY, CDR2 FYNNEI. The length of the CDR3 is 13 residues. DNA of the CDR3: TGTGCCAACCAAGGGAGGTCAAACACTGAGGCTTTCTTT. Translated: CANQGRSNTEAFF.

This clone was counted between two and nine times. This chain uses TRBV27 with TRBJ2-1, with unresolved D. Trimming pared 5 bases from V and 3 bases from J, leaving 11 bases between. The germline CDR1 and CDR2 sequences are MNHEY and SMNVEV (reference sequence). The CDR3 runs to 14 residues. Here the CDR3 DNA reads TGTGCCAGCAGTGGCAGGCCCCTCTACAATGAGCAGTTCTTC. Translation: CASSGRPLYNEQFF.

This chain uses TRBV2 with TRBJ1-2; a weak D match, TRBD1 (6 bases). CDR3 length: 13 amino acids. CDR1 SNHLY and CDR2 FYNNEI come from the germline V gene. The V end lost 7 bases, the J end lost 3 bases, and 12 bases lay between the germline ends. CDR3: CASKDSPYYGYTF. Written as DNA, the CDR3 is TGTGCCAGCAAGGACAGCCCCTACTATGGCTACACCTTC.

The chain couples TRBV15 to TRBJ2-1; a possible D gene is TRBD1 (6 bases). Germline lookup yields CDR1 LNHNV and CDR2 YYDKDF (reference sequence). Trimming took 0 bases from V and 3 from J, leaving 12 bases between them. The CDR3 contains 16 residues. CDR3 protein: CATSRDPRGGYNEQFF. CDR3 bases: TGTGCCACCAGCAGAGATCCCAGAGGGGGCTACAATGAGCAGTTCTTC.

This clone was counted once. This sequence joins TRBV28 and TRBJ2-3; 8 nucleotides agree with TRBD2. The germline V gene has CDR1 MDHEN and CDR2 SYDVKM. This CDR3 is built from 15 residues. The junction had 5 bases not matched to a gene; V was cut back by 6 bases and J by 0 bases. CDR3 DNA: TGTGCCAGCAGACCCGGACTAGCTAGCACAGATACGCAGTATTTT. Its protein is CASRPGLASTDTQYF. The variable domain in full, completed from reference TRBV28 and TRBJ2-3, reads DVKVTQSSRYLVKRTGEKVFLECVQDMDHENMFWYRQDPGLGLRLIYFSYDVKMKEKGDIPEGYSVSREKKERFSLILESASTNQTSMYLCASRPGLASTDTQYFGPGTRLTVL.

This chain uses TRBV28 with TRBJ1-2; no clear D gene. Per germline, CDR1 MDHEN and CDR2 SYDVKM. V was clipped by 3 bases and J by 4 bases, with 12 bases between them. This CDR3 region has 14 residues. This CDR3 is CASSLAGPIYGYTF. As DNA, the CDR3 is TGTGCCAGCAGTTTGGCCGGACCGATCTATGGCTACACCTTC.

In DNA, the CDR3 is TGTGCCAGCAGCCCACGTGAGGGGCTGATTGAGACCCAGTACTTC. Protein: CASSPREGLIETQYF. V is TRBV28 and J is TRBJ2-5; D is possibly TRBD1 or TRBD2 (5 bases each). CDR1 MDHEN and CDR2 SYDVKM come from the germline V gene. Trimming took off 6 bases at V and 5 bases at J, with 19 bases between the two ends. The CDR3 loop spans 15 amino acids.

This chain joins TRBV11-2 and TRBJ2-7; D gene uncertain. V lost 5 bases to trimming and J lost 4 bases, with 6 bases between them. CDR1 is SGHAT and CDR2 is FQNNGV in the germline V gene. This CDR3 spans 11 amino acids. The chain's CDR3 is CASSVLYEQYV. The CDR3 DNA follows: TGTGCCAGCAGCGTGCTTTACGAGCAGTACGTC.

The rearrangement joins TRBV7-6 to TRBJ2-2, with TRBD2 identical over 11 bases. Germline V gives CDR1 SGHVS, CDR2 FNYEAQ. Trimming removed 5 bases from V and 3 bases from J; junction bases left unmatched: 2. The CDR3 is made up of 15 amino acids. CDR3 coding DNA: TGTGCCAGCAGCCAGGGACTAGCGGACACCGGGGAGCTGTTTTTT. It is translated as CASSQGLADTGELFF.

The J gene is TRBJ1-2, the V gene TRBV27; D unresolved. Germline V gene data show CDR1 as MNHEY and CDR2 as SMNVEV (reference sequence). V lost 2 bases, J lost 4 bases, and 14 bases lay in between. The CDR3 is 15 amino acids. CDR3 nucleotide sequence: TGTGCCAGCAGTTTACGGTCAAAAAGGACCTATGGCTACACCTTC. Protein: CASSLRSKRTYGYTF.